This TCR beta chain is from a study of breast tumors, draining lymph nodes, adjacent tissues. Study conclusions and caveats: Data fit most tumor T cells coming from lymph node, expanding in tumor.

TCRdb independently ran MiXCR on the multiplex PCR reads; one entry per CDR3 protein. Here the sample spans approximately 200,000 distinct CDR3 sequences, 31% being singletons. Germline values: CDR1 SGHAT, CDR2 FQNNGV. This CDR3 spans 13 amino acids. Trimming stripped 1 base from V and 6 bases from J, with 10 bases between. In this sample, this clonotype turned up a few times. No antigen is known for it. Being one base from a much bigger clone, this may be a read error. Axillary draining lymph nodes of breast cancer patients supplied the node samples. Sample: axillary lymph node tissue. The chain links TRBV11-2 to TRBJ2-7; perhaps TRBD1 as D (5 bases). This receptor was identified in a female donor with breast cancer. Some clones in this sample may be carry-over from other donors' samples. DNA of the CDR3: TGTGCCAGCAGCTTAGGGACACCCTCCGAGCAGTACTTC. This sequence encodes CASSLGTPSEQYF. The full variable domain, its missing parts supplied by reference TRBV11-2 and TRBJ2-7, is EAGVAQSPRYKIIEKRQSVAFWCNPISGHATLYWYQQILGQGPKLLIQFQNNGVVDDSQLPKDRFSAERLKGVDSTLKIQPAKLEDSAVYLCASSLGTPSEQYFGPGTRLTVT.